This T cell receptor beta chain was retrieved from a study of CD8+ T cells in alopecia areata. Whole-study context: Treatment of the treated patients consisted of oral tofacitinib, 5 to 10 mg twice daily. Notes on the study in general: One nonresponder makes the tie between baseline CD8+ expansion and response uncertain. Sequence data from scalp samples additionally include resident alphabeta T cells of normal skin.

Treatment described: oral pan-JAK inhibitor, 5-10 mg twice daily. PBMCs yielded sorted CD4+ and CD8+ T cells. This CDR3 spans 12 amino acids. The V end lost 4 bases, the J end lost 11 bases, and 9 bases lay between the germline ends. Germline V CDR1 and CDR2: LNHDA, SQIVND (reference sequence). In regard to this clone: As yet, its antigen is unknown.

Sequencing relied on a cDNA template that was reverse transcribed from extracted RNA. This table comes from immunoSEQ multiplex PCR, and its TCRdb copy is limited to in-frame clones, with some not included. The sample records about 120,000 clones, more than 45% being singletons. This sequence joins TRBV19 and TRBJ1-6; D call uncertain. The TCR sequence derives from a human donor with alopecia areata. Material: CD4+ T cells sorted from blood, obtained at week 4, from a patient treated with tofacitinib. CDR3 loop: CASSKILAPLHF. CDR3 nucleotides: TGTGCCAGTAGTAAAATTCTGGCACCCCTCCACTTT.